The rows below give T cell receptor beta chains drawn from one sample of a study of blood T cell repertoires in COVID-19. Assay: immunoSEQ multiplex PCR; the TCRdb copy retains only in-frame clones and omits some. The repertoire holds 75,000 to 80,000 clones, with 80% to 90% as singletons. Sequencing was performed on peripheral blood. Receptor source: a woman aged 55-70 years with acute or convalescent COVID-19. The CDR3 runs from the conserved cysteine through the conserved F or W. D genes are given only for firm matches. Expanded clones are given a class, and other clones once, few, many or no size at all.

CDR3 protein: CASSIHQGEAFF
CDR3 DNA: TGTGCCAGCAGTATACACCAGGGGGAAGCTTTCTTT
D gene: NA
J gene: TRBJ1-1
V gene: TRBV6-5
clone size: NA

CDR3 protein: CASSPQTGGNYGYTF
CDR3 DNA: TGTGCCAGCTCACCACAGACAGGCGGGAACTATGGCTACACCTTC
D gene: NA
J gene: TRBJ1-2
V gene: TRBV18
clone size: NA

CDR3 protein: CAKARGNIDNEQFF
CDR3 DNA: TGTGCCAAAGCCCGGGGGAATATTGACAATGAGCAGTTCTTC
D gene: NA
J gene: TRBJ2-1
V gene: TRBV2
clone size: NA

CDR3 protein: CATSAQGYGYTF
CDR3 DNA: TGTGCCACCAGTGCACAGGGATATGGCTACACCTTC
D gene: NA
J gene: TRBJ1-2
V gene: TRBV24-1
clone size: NA

CDR3 protein: CASSEDRGRNEQFF
CDR3 DNA: TGTGCCAGCAGTGAGGACAGGGGAAGGAATGAGCAGTTCTTC
D gene: TRBD1
J gene: TRBJ2-1
V gene: TRBV2
clone size: NA

CDR3 protein: CATSGAGGFNQPQHF
CDR3 DNA: TGTGCCACCAGTGGGGCAGGGGGATTCAATCAGCCCCAGCATTTT
D gene: TRBD1
J gene: TRBJ1-5
V gene: TRBV24-1
clone size: NA

CDR3 protein: CASSWTGTGGSETQYF
CDR3 DNA: TGCGCCAGCAGCTGGACCGGGACAGGGGGATCGGAGACCCAGTACTTC
D gene: TRBD1
J gene: TRBJ2-5
V gene: TRBV5-1
clone size: NA

CDR3 protein: CASSRDTYNEQFF
CDR3 DNA: TGTGCCAGCAGCCGAGACACTTACAATGAGCAGTTCTTC
D gene: NA
J gene: TRBJ2-1
V gene: TRBV7-3
clone size: NA

CDR3 protein: CASMRSVQETQYF
CDR3 DNA: TGTGCCAGCATGAGGTCCGTACAAGAGACCCAGTACTTC
D gene: NA
J gene: TRBJ2-5
V gene: TRBV6-6
clone size: NA

CDR3 protein: CASSLAGYRTGGGTEAFF
CDR3 DNA: TGCGCCAGCAGCTTGGCCGGGTATAGGACAGGGGGAGGCACTGAAGCTTTCTTT
D gene: TRBD1
J gene: TRBJ1-1
V gene: TRBV5-1
clone size: many

CDR3 protein: CASSLGTSGDYNEQFF
CDR3 DNA: TGTGCCAGCAGCTTAGGGACTAGCGGGGACTACAATGAGCAGTTCTTC
D gene: TRBD2
J gene: TRBJ2-1
V gene: TRBV11-3
clone size: NA

CDR3 protein: CASSGSGRGNSPLHF
CDR3 DNA: TGTGCCAGCAGCGGTTCAGGGAGGGGCAATTCACCCCTCCACTTT
D gene: NA
J gene: TRBJ1-6
V gene: TRBV11-2
clone size: NA

CDR3 protein: CASSLVQGATGELFF
CDR3 DNA: TGCGCCAGCAGCTTGGTACAGGGGGCGACCGGGGAGCTGTTTTTT
D gene: TRBD1
J gene: TRBJ2-2
V gene: TRBV5-1
clone size: NA

CDR3 protein: CASSRLRGPGRQRSYEQYF
CDR3 DNA: TGTGCCAGCAGCCGGCTTAGGGGGCCCGGCCGTCAGAGGTCCTACGAGCAGTACTTC
D gene: TRBD1
J gene: TRBJ2-7
V gene: TRBV5-6
clone size: NA

CDR3 protein: CASSIGTGGEAQHF
CDR3 DNA: TGTGCCAGCAGTATAGGGACAGGGGGCGAGGCCCAGCATTTT
D gene: TRBD1
J gene: TRBJ1-5
V gene: TRBV27
clone size: NA

CDR3 protein: CASSGGLAGGRYTGELFF
CDR3 DNA: TGTGCCAGCAGTGGGGGACTAGCGGGGGGCCGGTACACCGGGGAGCTGTTTTTT
D gene: TRBD2
J gene: TRBJ2-2
V gene: TRBV6-1
clone size: few

CDR3 protein: CASSLARGRDTQYF
CDR3 DNA: TGTGCCAGCAGTTTAGCCCGCGGGAGGGATACGCAGTATTTT
D gene: TRBD2
J gene: TRBJ2-3
V gene: TRBV27
clone size: NA

CDR3 protein: CASSIGVNTEAFF
CDR3 DNA: TGCGCCAGCAGCATAGGGGTGAACACTGAAGCTTTCTTT
D gene: NA
J gene: TRBJ1-1
V gene: TRBV5-1
clone size: NA

CDR3 protein: CSASTDTQYF
CDR3 DNA: TGCAGTGCTTCGACAGATACGCAGTATTTT
D gene: NA
J gene: TRBJ2-3
V gene: TRBV20-1
clone size: NA

CDR3 protein: CASSETGQGRARISGNTIYF
CDR3 DNA: TGTGCCAGCAGTGAAACGGGCCAGGGCCGAGCGCGAATCTCTGGAAACACCATATATTTT
D gene: NA
J gene: TRBJ1-3
V gene: TRBV2
clone size: NA

CDR3 protein: CASSDRGRETQYF
CDR3 DNA: TGTGCCAGCAGTGACAGGGGTCGGGAGACCCAGTACTTC
D gene: NA
J gene: TRBJ2-5
V gene: TRBV6-1
clone size: NA

CDR3 protein: CASSSTGGAYNEQFF
CDR3 DNA: TGTGCCAGCAGTTCTACAGGGGGCGCTTACAATGAGCAGTTCTTC
D gene: TRBD1
J gene: TRBJ2-1
V gene: TRBV28
clone size: NA

CDR3 protein: CASSVGEGGLADTQYF
CDR3 DNA: TGTGCCAGCAGCGTAGGTGAGGGAGGGCTCGCAGATACGCAGTATTTT
D gene: TRBD2
J gene: TRBJ2-3
V gene: TRBV9
clone size: NA

CDR3 protein: CSVAKSDRVKGYTF
CDR3 DNA: TGCAGCGTTGCCAAGTCAGACAGGGTAAAGGGCTACACCTTC
D gene: TRBD1
J gene: TRBJ1-2
V gene: TRBV29-1
clone size: NA

CDR3 protein: CASSNIDRGSTEAFF
CDR3 DNA: TGTGCCAGCAGCAATATAGACAGGGGTTCGACTGAAGCTTTCTTT
D gene: NA
J gene: TRBJ1-1
V gene: TRBV21-1
clone size: NA

CDR3 protein: CASSTNDRGMAFF
CDR3 DNA: TGTGCCAGCAGTACCAACGACAGGGGAATGGCTTTCTTT
D gene: TRBD1
J gene: TRBJ1-1
V gene: TRBV27
clone size: NA

CDR3 protein: CASSRDRGSYNSPLHF
CDR3 DNA: TGTGCCAGCAGCCGGGACAGGGGCTCCTATAATTCACCCCTCCACTTT
D gene: TRBD1
J gene: TRBJ1-6
V gene: TRBV5-6
clone size: NA

CDR3 protein: CASSLMPSGGNTQYF
CDR3 DNA: TGTGCCAGCAGCTTAATGCCTAGCGGGGGGAATACGCAGTATTTT
D gene: TRBD2
J gene: TRBJ2-3
V gene: TRBV7-2
clone size: NA

CDR3 protein: CASSSVSGGIRTDTQYF
CDR3 DNA: TGTGCCAGCAGCTCCGTTAGCGGGGGGATTCGCACAGATACGCAGTATTTT
D gene: TRBD2
J gene: TRBJ2-3
V gene: TRBV3-1/TRBV3-2
clone size: NA

CDR3 protein: CASSPLSYNEQFF
CDR3 DNA: TGTGCCAGCTCTCCCCTGTCGTACAATGAGCAGTTCTTC
D gene: NA
J gene: TRBJ2-1
V gene: TRBV18
clone size: NA

CDR3 protein: CASSWEGRNTEAFF
CDR3 DNA: TGTGCCAGCAGCTGGGAGGGGCGGAACACTGAAGCTTTCTTT
D gene: NA
J gene: TRBJ1-1
V gene: TRBV7-9
clone size: NA

CDR3 protein: CASSLVEAGGYEQYF
CDR3 DNA: TGCGCCAGCAGCTTGGTGGAGGCGGGGGGGTACGAGCAGTACTTC
D gene: TRBD2
J gene: TRBJ2-7
V gene: TRBV5-1
clone size: NA

CDR3 protein: CSVEDLPEAFF
CDR3 DNA: TGCAGCGTTGAAGATCTCCCTGAAGCTTTCTTT
D gene: NA
J gene: TRBJ1-1
V gene: TRBV29-1
clone size: NA

CDR3 protein: CAWTGLVNYGYTF
CDR3 DNA: TGTGCCTGGACCGGACTTGTAAACTATGGCTACACCTTC
D gene: NA
J gene: TRBJ1-2
V gene: TRBV30
clone size: few

CDR3 protein: CASSYMTGMRSEQYF
CDR3 DNA: TGTGCCAGCAGTTACATGACAGGGATGCGTAGCGAGCAGTACTTC
D gene: TRBD1
J gene: TRBJ2-7
V gene: TRBV6-5
clone size: NA

CDR3 protein: CASSPAANYGYTF
CDR3 DNA: TGTGCCAGCAGCCCGGCAGCGAACTATGGCTACACCTTC
D gene: NA
J gene: TRBJ1-2
V gene: TRBV3-1/TRBV3-2
clone size: NA

CDR3 protein: CASSLESGVEQFF
CDR3 DNA: TGTGCCAGCAGCCTCGAATCGGGGGTTGAGCAGTTCTTC
D gene: NA
J gene: TRBJ2-1
V gene: TRBV11-3
clone size: NA

CDR3 protein: CASRRRTESYEQYF
CDR3 DNA: TGTGCCAGCCGCCGAAGGACAGAGTCCTACGAGCAGTACTTC
D gene: NA
J gene: TRBJ2-7
V gene: TRBV19
clone size: NA

CDR3 protein: CASSQGQGVGGNQPQHF
CDR3 DNA: TGTGCCAGCAGCCAAGGTCAGGGGGTGGGTGGCAATCAGCCCCAGCATTTT
D gene: TRBD1
J gene: TRBJ1-5
V gene: TRBV3-1/TRBV3-2
clone size: NA

CDR3 protein: CASSQDPTPGVEESPLHF
CDR3 DNA: TGCGCCAGCAGCCAAGATCCCACGCCGGGAGTTGAGGAATCACCCCTCCACTTT
D gene: NA
J gene: TRBJ1-6
V gene: TRBV4-1
clone size: NA

CDR3 protein: CASSPLAGDNLNEQFF
CDR3 DNA: TGTGCCAGCTCACCCTTAGCCGGGGACAACCTAAATGAGCAGTTCTTC
D gene: NA
J gene: TRBJ2-1
V gene: TRBV18
clone size: few

CDR3 protein: CASSSTPDSNQPQHF
CDR3 DNA: TGTGCCAGCAGCTCTACACCGGACTCAAATCAGCCCCAGCATTTT
D gene: NA
J gene: TRBJ1-5
V gene: TRBV7-9
clone size: NA

CDR3 protein: CAISPGQTMNTEAFF
CDR3 DNA: TGTGCCATCAGTCCGGGACAGACTATGAACACTGAAGCTTTCTTT
D gene: TRBD1
J gene: TRBJ1-1
V gene: TRBV10-3
clone size: once

CDR3 protein: CASSAGTGIDYGYTF
CDR3 DNA: TGCGCCAGCAGCGCCGGGACAGGGATTGATTATGGCTACACCTTC
D gene: TRBD1
J gene: TRBJ1-2
V gene: TRBV5-1
clone size: NA

CDR3 protein: CASTRLGQVDSPLHF
CDR3 DNA: TGTGCCAGCACACGATTGGGACAGGTCGATTCACCCCTCCACTTT
D gene: TRBD1
J gene: TRBJ1-6
V gene: TRBV28
clone size: NA

CDR3 protein: CASRDHRGLGETQYF
CDR3 DNA: TGTGCCAGCAGGGACCACAGGGGCCTGGGGGAGACCCAGTACTTC
D gene: TRBD1
J gene: TRBJ2-5
V gene: TRBV6-5
clone size: few

CDR3 protein: CASSLWGAGTGEENTEAFF
CDR3 DNA: TGTGCCAGCAGCTTGTGGGGGGCGGGGACAGGGGAGGAGAACACTGAAGCTTTCTTT
D gene: TRBD1
J gene: TRBJ1-1
V gene: TRBV5-6
clone size: NA

CDR3 protein: CASSEHRAYGYTF
CDR3 DNA: TGTGCCAGCAGCGAGCACAGGGCCTATGGCTACACCTTC
D gene: NA
J gene: TRBJ1-2
V gene: TRBV9
clone size: NA